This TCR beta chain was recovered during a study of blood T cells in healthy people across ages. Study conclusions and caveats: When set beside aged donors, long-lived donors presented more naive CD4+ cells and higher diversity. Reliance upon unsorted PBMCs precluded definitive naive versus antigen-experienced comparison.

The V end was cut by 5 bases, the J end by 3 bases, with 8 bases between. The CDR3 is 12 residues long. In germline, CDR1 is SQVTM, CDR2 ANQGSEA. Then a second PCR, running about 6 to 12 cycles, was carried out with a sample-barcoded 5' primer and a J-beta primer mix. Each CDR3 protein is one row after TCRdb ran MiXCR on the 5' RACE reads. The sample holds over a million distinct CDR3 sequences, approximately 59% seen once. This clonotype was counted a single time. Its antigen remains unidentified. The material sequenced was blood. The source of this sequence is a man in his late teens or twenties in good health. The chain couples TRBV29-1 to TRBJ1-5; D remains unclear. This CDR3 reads CSVSQNNQPQHF. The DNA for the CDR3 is TGCAGCGTTTCCCAGAACAATCAGCCCCAGCATTTT.